This TCR beta chain was recovered during a study of OX40 agonist ivuxolimab in advanced cancers. With respect to the entire study: Ivuxolimab was a fully human IgG2 agonistic monoclonal antibody targeting the costimulatory receptor OX40 (CD134). Intravenous ivuxolimab was administered to patients every 2 weeks at six dose levels: 0.01, 0.1, 0.3, 1.5, 3 and 10 mg/kg. Partial responses were achieved by three dose-escalation patients, of whom one had hepatocellular carcinoma and two had cutaneous melanoma. The dose-escalation cohort was roughly 80% male with a mean age of approximately 60 years, ranging from roughly 20 to 80. Among the roughly 52 dose-escalation patients, about 20 had hepatocellular carcinoma, around 15 melanoma, 9 renal cell carcinoma and 9 head and neck cancer. Patients were allowed to have had prior anti-PD-1, anti-PD-L1 or anti-CTLA-4 therapy, and roughly 40% of the dose-escalation patients had been treated with checkpoint inhibitors. The paper covers the monotherapy dose-escalation part of the phase I ivuxolimab trial, which included N ≈ 50 patients. The point of sequencing TCRbeta in the periphery was to test whether ivuxolimab changed TCR sequence diversity and drove clonal T-cell expansion. What the study reported, not specific to this receptor: In the 0.1-3.0 mg/kg groups, partial responders were among the patients with the lowest normalized peripheral clonal expansion, particularly in CD8+ T cells. After ivuxolimab, expanded clones were on average more numerous among CD8+ T cells than among CD4+ T cells. Which antigens the clonally expanded peripheral T cells were specific for was not determined. At doses from 0.1 to 3.0 mg/kg, clonal expansion was seen in both CD4+ and CD8+ blood T cells between baseline and week 6. Low levels of normalized T-cell clonal expansion were also shown by some nonresponding patients.

Patients with a history of autoimmune disease or receiving systemic immunosuppression were excluded from the trial. Peripheral blood for TCR sequencing was drawn from every dose cohort at baseline, at cycle 4 day 1 and at cycle 7 day 1. Samples came from an open-label, multicenter, first-in-human phase I dose-escalation trial of ivuxolimab. Adults with locally advanced or metastatic head and neck squamous cell, hepatocellular, melanoma or renal cell carcinoma were enrolled in the trial. CD4+ and CD8+ T cells were sorted separately from peripheral blood before TCR sequencing. Worth noting for this clone: It has no known antigen specificity. Base qualities are not at hand, and no much larger clone is one base apart.

According to the germline V gene (reference sequence), CDR1 reads MNHEY and CDR2 reads SMNVEV. The CDR3, cysteine through phenylalanine, is 15 amino acids long. Only the CDR3 DNA stays, 45 bases, in frame from base 1. V sheds 0 bases and J sheds 6 bases, leaving 11 bases between their ends. For sequencing of the TCRbeta CDR3 region, genomic DNA was extracted from the sorted cells. The immunoSEQ Assay was used for sequencing of TCRbeta CDR3 regions. TCRdb re-hosts the immuneACCESS table, in-frame sequences only. Its copies lack some clones; in the studies checked, an unresolved V gene accounts for under half of them, and the cause for the rest is not known. The sample table records tens of thousands of clones; about four fifths of these occur just once. The top ten constitute roughly 4.5% of the sample.

In this chain, TRBV27 is recombined with TRBJ2-2; a weak D assignment points to TRBD2 (6 bases agree). The sample was CD4+ or CD8+ T cells sorted from blood, taken in a trial of the OX40 agonist ivuxolimab. The clonotype comes from an adult with an advanced solid tumor such as melanoma, head and neck, liver or kidney cancer. The CDR3 protein is CASSLSQGGAGELFF. The DNA sequence is given as TGTGCCAGCAGTTTATCGCAGGGAGGCGCCGGGGAGCTGTTTTTT.